This T cell receptor (beta chain) was identified in a study of blood T cell repertoires in COVID-19. Turning to the study itself: Samples of COVID-19 (acute and convalescent) were obtained from the United States, Italy and Spain.

The CDR3 is 17 residues long. The V gene lost 2 bases and the J gene lost 3 bases, with 20 bases spanning the gap. The germline gives CDR1 SGHRS, CDR2 YFSETQ. In the original workflow: Nucleated cell number was recorded as an estimate derived from reference gene primer amplification. Profiled with immunoSEQ multiplex PCR; TCRdb holds only in-frame clones, not every one. From that table come the V and J calls and clone size; the DNA was used to work out D and trimming. Here the sample spans under 200,000 clones, approximately 84% being singletons. Recruited during active infection, patients (from Seattle) were subsequently followed longitudinally.

The TCR sequence derives from a woman in her 50s with COVID-19, enrolled during active disease. The V gene is TRBV5-1, the J gene TRBJ1-1; weak D call: TRBD1 (5 bases). The sample consisted of peripheral blood. The CDR3 sequence is CASSFRTTAFSYTEAFF. In DNA form, the CDR3 reads TGCGCCAGCAGCTTTAGGACAACCGCTTTTTCGTACACTGAAGCTTTCTTT.